The 13 T cell receptor beta chains in this list originate from one sample, sequenced in a study of siplizumab effects on memory and regulatory T cells. Here immunoSEQ multiplex PCR was the method, and the copy in TCRdb shows in-frame clones only, minus some. The sample has 70,000 to 90,000 clones; 75% to 90% are singletons. The specimen sequenced was CD4+ T cells sorted from blood. The receptors shown here come from a human donor in good health.

This rearrangement joins TRBV27 to TRBJ1-4, with 7 bases aligning to TRBD1. Germline CDR1 is MNHEY and CDR2 is SMNVEV (reference sequence). CDR3 size: 16 residues. J was trimmed by 0 bases and V by 5 bases; bases with no gene match: 6. CDR3 nucleotide sequence: TGTGCCAGCAGTATCGACAGGGCTGCAACTAATGAAAAACTGTTTTTT. This sequence encodes CASSIDRAATNEKLFF.

The gene calls are TRBV2 and TRBJ2-1; possibly TRBD2 for D (5 bases). Between the trimmed V and J ends, which lost 5 bases and 5 bases, there was a span of 10 bases. Per the germline V gene, CDR1 is SNHLY and CDR2 is FYNNEI. The CDR3 is 13 residues long. The CDR3 sequence: CASSQTRDNEQFF. CDR3 nucleotides: TGTGCCAGCAGTCAAACTAGGGACAATGAGCAGTTCTTC.

The chain employs TRBV29-1 and TRBJ1-3; D gene unclear. Between the trimmed V and J ends, which lost 4 bases and 0 bases, there was a span of 10 bases. The germline V gene encodes CDR1 SQVTM and CDR2 ANQGSEA. The CDR3 runs to 14 residues. CDR3 in amino acids: CSVVGRSSGNTIYF. CDR3 DNA sequence: TGCAGCGTTGTAGGCAGGAGCTCTGGAAACACCATATATTTT.

J is TRBJ2-3 and V is TRBV19, with 8 nucleotides matching TRBD2. With V trimmed by 11 bases and J by 4 bases, 8 bases remained unmatched. Germline CDR1 is LNHDA and CDR2 is SQIVND (reference sequence). The CDR3 is 13 residues long. The CDR3 sequence: CASAAGGADTQYF. CDR3 DNA: TGTGCCTCGGCCGCGGGAGGTGCAGATACGCAGTATTTT.

The V call is TRBV6-5, the J call TRBJ2-1; D is unresolved. Germline CDR1 reads MNHEY; CDR2 reads SVGAGI. Between the trimmed V and J ends, which lost 8 bases and 7 bases, there was a span of 15 bases. The CDR3 runs to 13 residues. CDR3 in DNA: TGTGCCAGCGAAGACTGGGGTAGTAATGAGCAGTTCTTC. This gives the protein CASEDWGSNEQFF.

V is TRBV6-5 and J is TRBJ2-3, with D possibly matching TRBD1 (6 bases). Trimming removed 5 bases at V and 0 bases at J, with 12 bases between. This CDR3 is built from 15 residues. The germline gives CDR1 MNHEY, CDR2 SVGAGI. In nucleotides, the CDR3 is TGTGCCAGCAGTAGGGGGACCCCTAGCACAGATACGCAGTATTTT. As protein: CASSRGTPSTDTQYF.

The CDR3 loop reads CASSRTAVAGRQETQYF. The CDR3 DNA is TGCGCCAGCAGCCGTACTGCCGTAGCGGGAAGGCAAGAGACCCAGTACTTC. The V call is TRBV5-1, the J call TRBJ2-5, with 8 bases lining up with TRBD2. Germline loops: CDR1 SGHRS, CDR2 YFSETQ. The trim removed 4 bases at V and 2 bases at J, leaving 13 bases unmatched. The CDR3 consists of 17 residues.

The chain carries TRBV28 and TRBJ1-4, with a possible D match to TRBD1 (6 bases). Germline-derived CDR1 and CDR2 are MDHEN and SYDVKM. The CDR3 covers 14 residues. Trimming left V 4 bases short and J 8 bases short, with 14 bases between. Here the CDR3 DNA reads TGTGCCAGCAGTTCCTACAGGGTTGGGGAAAAACTGTTTTTT. Translated: CASSSYRVGEKLFF.

The V gene is TRBV5-6, the J gene TRBJ2-3, with D possibly being TRBD1 or TRBD2 (6 bases each). The CDR3 is 16 amino acids. The ends were cut back, 3 bases at V and 6 bases at J, with 20 bases in the middle. Germline-derived CDR1 and CDR2 are SGHDT and YYEEEE. The CDR3 region is CASSYRLGGSIDTQYF. CDR3 in DNA: TGTGCCAGCAGCTACAGACTAGGGGGGAGTATCGATACGCAGTATTTT.

This clone was found many times. V usage is TRBV5-1 and J usage is TRBJ2-2; 9 bases fit TRBD2. The CDR3 extends over 16 amino acids. V shed 0 bases, J shed 5 bases, and the junction held 5 bases outside the gene matches. Germline loops: CDR1 SGHRS, CDR2 YFSETQ. The CDR3 bases are TGCGCCAGCAGCTTGGTGGGTAGCGGGAGAACCGGGGAGCTGTTTTTT. Its translation is CASSLVGSGRTGELFF.

This clone showed up just once. The V and J genes are TRBV6-5 and TRBJ2-7; 9 bases are shared with TRBD1. Germline V lookup: CDR1 MNHEY, CDR2 SVGAGI. Trimming at V came to 4 bases and at J to 3 bases, leaving 1 base not matched to a gene. The CDR3 spans 13 residues. The CDR3 loop is CASSSDRGYEQYF. The CDR3 bases are TGTGCCAGCAGTTCGGACAGGGGCTACGAGCAGTACTTC.

V usage is TRBV9 and J usage is TRBJ2-2; D uncertain. Trimming took off 3 bases at V and 7 bases at J, with 13 bases between the two ends. The CDR3 covers 14 residues. Germline CDR1 reads SGDLS; CDR2 reads YYNGEE. In DNA, the CDR3 is TGTGCCAGCAGCGGGACGGTTACTCACGGGGAGCTGTTTTTT. This codes for CASSGTVTHGELFF.

The V and J genes are TRBV7-2 and TRBJ2-7, with D perhaps TRBD2 (6 bases). The CDR3 covers 15 residues. The germline V and J ends were trimmed by 6 bases and 1 base, with 16 bases remaining between them. Germline CDR1 reads SGHTA; CDR2 reads FQGNSA. The chain's CDR3 is CASSPFAGPSYEQYF. The CDR3 DNA sequence: TGTGCCAGCAGTCCCTTCGCGGGGCCTTCCTACGAGCAGTACTTC.